This T cell receptor beta chain was profiled in a study of control samples from healthy donors and cancer patients. Generated by immunoSEQ multiplex PCR, the TCRdb table keeps only in-frame clones and is missing some. The sample holds roughly 12,000 clones, approximately 95% seen once. Trimming took 5 bases from V and 6 from J; bases not matched to a gene: 3. The length of the CDR3 is 13 residues. The receptor comes from a man aged 70-80 years with head and neck cancer. This chain links TRBV12-3 or TRBV12-4 with TRBJ2-1, with 8 bases fitting TRBD1. The sample taken for sequencing was PBMCs. The CDR3 DNA reads TGTGCCAGCAGTCCTACAGGGGGCAATGAGCAGTTCTTC. Translation: CASSPTGGNEQFF.